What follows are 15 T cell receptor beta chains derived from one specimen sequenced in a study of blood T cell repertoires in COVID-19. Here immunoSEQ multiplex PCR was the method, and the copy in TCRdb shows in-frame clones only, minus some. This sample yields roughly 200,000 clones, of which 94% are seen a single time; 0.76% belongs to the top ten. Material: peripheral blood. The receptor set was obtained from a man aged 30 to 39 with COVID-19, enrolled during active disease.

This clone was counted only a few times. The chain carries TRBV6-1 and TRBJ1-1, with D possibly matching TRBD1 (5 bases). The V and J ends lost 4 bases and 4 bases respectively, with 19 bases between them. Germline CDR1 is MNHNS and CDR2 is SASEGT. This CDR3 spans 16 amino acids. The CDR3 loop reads CASSGAGSGWVTEAFF. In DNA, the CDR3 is TGTGCCAGCAGTGGCGCGGGGTCAGGGTGGGTCACTGAAGCTTTCTTT.

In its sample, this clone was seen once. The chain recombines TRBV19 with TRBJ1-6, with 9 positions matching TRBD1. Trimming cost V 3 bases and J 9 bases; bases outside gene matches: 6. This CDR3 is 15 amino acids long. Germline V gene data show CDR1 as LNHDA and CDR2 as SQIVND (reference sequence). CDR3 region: CASSIGTGHRSPLHF. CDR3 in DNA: TGTGCCAGTAGTATCGGGACAGGGCATCGTTCACCCCTCCACTTT.

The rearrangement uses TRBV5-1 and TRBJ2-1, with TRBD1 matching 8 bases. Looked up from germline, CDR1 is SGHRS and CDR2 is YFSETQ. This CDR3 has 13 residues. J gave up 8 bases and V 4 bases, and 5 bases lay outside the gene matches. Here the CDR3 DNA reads TGCGCCAGCAGCACACCACAGGGGGATGAGCAGTTCTTC. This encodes CASSTPQGDEQFF.

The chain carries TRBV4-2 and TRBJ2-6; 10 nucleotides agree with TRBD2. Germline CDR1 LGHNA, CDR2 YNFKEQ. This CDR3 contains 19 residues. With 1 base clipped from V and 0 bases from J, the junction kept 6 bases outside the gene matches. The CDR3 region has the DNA TGTGCCAGCAGCCAAGTGAGTAGCGGGGGGAACTCTGGGGCCAACGTCCTGACTTTC. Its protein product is CASSQVSSGGNSGANVLTF.

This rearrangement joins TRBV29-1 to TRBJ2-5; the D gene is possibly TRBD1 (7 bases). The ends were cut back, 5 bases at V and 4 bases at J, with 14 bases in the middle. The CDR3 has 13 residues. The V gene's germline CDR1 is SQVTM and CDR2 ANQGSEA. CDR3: CSVQGGKGETQYF. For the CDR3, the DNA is TGCAGCGTTCAGGGGGGAAAAGGAGAGACCCAGTACTTC.

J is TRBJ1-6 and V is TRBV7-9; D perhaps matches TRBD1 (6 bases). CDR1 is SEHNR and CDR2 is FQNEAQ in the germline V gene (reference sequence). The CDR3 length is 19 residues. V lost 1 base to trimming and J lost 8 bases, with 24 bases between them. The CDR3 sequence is CASSLEYPRGTPNHSPLHF. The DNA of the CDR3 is TGTGCCAGCAGCTTAGAATACCCGAGAGGGACACCTAATCATTCACCCCTCCACTTT.

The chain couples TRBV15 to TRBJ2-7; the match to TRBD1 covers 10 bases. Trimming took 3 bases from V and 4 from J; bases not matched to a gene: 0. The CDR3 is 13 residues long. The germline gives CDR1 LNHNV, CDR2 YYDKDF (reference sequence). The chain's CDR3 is CATSRDRGYEQYF. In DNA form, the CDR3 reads TGTGCCACCAGCAGGGACAGGGGGTACGAGCAGTACTTC. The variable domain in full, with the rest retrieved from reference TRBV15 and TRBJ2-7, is DAMVIQNPRYQVTQFGKPVTLSCSQTLNHNVMYWYQQKSSQAPKLLFHYYDKDFNNEADTPDNFQSRRPNTSFCFLDIRSPGLGDTAMYLCATSRDRGYEQYFGPGTRLTVT.

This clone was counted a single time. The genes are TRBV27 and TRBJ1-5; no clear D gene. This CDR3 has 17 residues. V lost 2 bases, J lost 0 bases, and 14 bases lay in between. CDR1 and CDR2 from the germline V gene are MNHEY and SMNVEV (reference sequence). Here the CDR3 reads CASSLKGGVYSNQPQHF. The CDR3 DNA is TGTGCCAGCAGTTTAAAGGGCGGGGTATATAGCAATCAGCCCCAGCATTTT.

The CDR3 spells CASSQGANHYNQPQHF. The CDR3 DNA is TGTGCCAGCAGCCAAGGGGCAAACCATTACAATCAGCCCCAGCATTTT. The chain uses TRBV3-1 (or the pseudogene TRBV3-2) and TRBJ1-5; D unclear. The germline V gene has CDR1 LGHDT and CDR2 YNNKEL (reference sequence). The CDR3 sequence is 16 residues long. Trimming left V 1 base short and J 3 bases short, with 13 bases between.

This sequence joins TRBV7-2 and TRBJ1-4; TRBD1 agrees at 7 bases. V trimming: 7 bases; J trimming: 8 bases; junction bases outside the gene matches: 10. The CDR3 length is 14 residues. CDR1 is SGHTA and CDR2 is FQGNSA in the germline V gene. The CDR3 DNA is TGTGCCAGCATGAAACAGGGGATTGGAGAAAAACTGTTTTTT. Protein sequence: CASMKQGIGEKLFF.

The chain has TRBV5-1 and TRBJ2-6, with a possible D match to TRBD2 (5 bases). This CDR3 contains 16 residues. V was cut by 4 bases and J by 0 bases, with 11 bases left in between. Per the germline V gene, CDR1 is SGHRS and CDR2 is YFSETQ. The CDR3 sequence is CASSPTGNSGANVLTF. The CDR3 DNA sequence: TGCGCCAGCAGCCCCACGGGGAACTCTGGGGCCAACGTCCTGACTTTC.

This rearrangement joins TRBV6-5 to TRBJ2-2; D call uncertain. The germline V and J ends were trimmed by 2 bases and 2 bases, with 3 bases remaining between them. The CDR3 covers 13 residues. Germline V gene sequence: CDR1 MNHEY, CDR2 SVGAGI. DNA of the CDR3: TGTGCCAGCAGTTACCAAAACACCGGGGAGCTGTTTTTT. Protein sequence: CASSYQNTGELFF.

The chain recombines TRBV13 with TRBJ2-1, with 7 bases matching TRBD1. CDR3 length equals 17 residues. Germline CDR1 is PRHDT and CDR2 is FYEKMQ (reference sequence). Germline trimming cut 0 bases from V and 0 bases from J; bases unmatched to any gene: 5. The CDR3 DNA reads TGTGCCAGCAGCTTAGGCCGAGGGGGCCGCTCCTACAATGAGCAGTTCTTC. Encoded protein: CASSLGRGGRSYNEQFF.

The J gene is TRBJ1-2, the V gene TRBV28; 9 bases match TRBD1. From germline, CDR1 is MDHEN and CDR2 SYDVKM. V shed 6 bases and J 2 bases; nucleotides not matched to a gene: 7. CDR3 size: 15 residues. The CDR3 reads CASRSTGGDNYGYTF. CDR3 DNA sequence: TGTGCCAGCAGGTCGACAGGGGGTGACAACTATGGCTACACCTTC.

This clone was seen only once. The CDR3 sequence is CASSSTTGTGGETQYF. The CDR3 DNA sequence: TGCGCCAGCAGCTCCACCACCGGGACGGGAGGAGAGACCCAGTACTTC. This chain connects TRBV4-1 to TRBJ2-5; 7 positions agree with TRBD2. Trimming cost V 5 bases and J 4 bases; bases outside gene matches: 13. CDR1 MGHRA and CDR2 YSYEKL come from the germline V gene. The CDR3 contains 16 residues.